A selection of T cell receptor beta chains follows, all from one sample in a study of blood T cell repertoires in COVID-19. Profiled with immunoSEQ multiplex PCR; TCRdb holds only in-frame clones, not every one. In the table there are 200,000 to 300,000 clones, 75% to 90% of which are singletons. The specimen sequenced was peripheral blood. Every receptor here comes from a woman aged 60-75 years with active or convalescent COVID-19. Each CDR3 is given with its conserved first and last residue. D genes are given only for firm matches. Clone sizes are given selectively: once, few, many, or a class where the clone is expanded.

length,V,size,D,J,CDR3,DNA
14,TRBV6-5,.,.,TRBJ1-1,CASRVGGGNTEAFF,TGTGCCAGCAGGGTGGGAGGTGGGAACACTGAAGCTTTCTTT
16,TRBV2,few,.,TRBJ2-1,CASSVSGTRAYNEQFF,TGTGCCAGCAGTGTTTCCGGGACACGGGCTTACAATGAGCAGTTCTTC
15,TRBV5-1,many,TRBD1,TRBJ1-2,CASSRTGVTDYGYTF,TGCGCCAGCAGCAGGACAGGGGTTACGGACTATGGCTACACCTTC
15,TRBV7-9,.,.,TRBJ2-1,CASSLGGGSYNEQFF,TGTGCCAGCAGCTTAGGCGGAGGCTCCTACAATGAGCAGTTCTTC
17,TRBV4-2,.,TRBD2,TRBJ2-5,CASSQGGALAGGKTQYF,TGTGCCAGCAGCCAAGGGGGAGCACTAGCGGGGGGAAAGACCCAGTACTTC
17,TRBV10-3,.,.,TRBJ1-4,CAISESTGRGSNEKLFF,TGTGCCATCAGTGAGTCGACAGGAAGAGGGTCTAATGAAAAACTGTTTTTT
12,TRBV6-2/TRBV6-3,.,TRBD1,TRBJ1-2,CASSNRQGRRTF,TGTGCCAGCAGCAACCGACAGGGTCGGCGCACCTTC
16,TRBV9,.,TRBD1,TRBJ2-2,CASSPRGQGMAGELFF,TGTGCCAGCAGCCCACGCGGACAGGGAATGGCCGGGGAGCTGTTTTTT
14,TRBV19,few,TRBD2,TRBJ2-4,CASSIGLDRNIQYF,TGTGCCAGTAGTATCGGACTAGATAGGAACATTCAGTACTTC
15,TRBV2,.,.,TRBJ2-5,CASSDRRGGEETQYF,TGTGCCAGCAGTGATCGGCGGGGTGGGGAAGAGACCCAGTACTTC
12,TRBV30,.,.,TRBJ2-2,CAWSVQGGELFF,TGTGCCTGGAGTGTACAGGGCGGGGAGCTGTTTTTT
14,TRBV6-6,.,.,TRBJ2-7,CASSYGRPRGEQYF,TGTGCCAGCAGTTACGGGAGGCCTCGGGGCGAGCAGTACTTC
15,TRBV10-3,few,TRBD1,TRBJ1-5,CAISGGTGVGQPQHF,TGTGCCATCAGTGGAGGGACAGGGGTAGGCCAGCCCCAGCATTTT
16,TRBV15,few,.,TRBJ1-2,CATSRDVAVLNYGYTF,TGTGCCACCAGCAGAGATGTGGCAGTCCTTAACTATGGCTACACCTTC
18,TRBV6-1,many,.,TRBJ1-1,CASSAYAEGGDRGTEAFF,TGTGCCAGCAGTGCATATGCCGAAGGAGGTGATCGAGGCACTGAAGCTTTCTTT
18,TRBV2,.,TRBD1,TRBJ1-3,CASSARGTGLIGGNTIYF,TGTGCCAGCAGTGCTCGAGGGACAGGGTTAATCGGTGGAAACACCATATATTTT
14,TRBV19,.,TRBD1,TRBJ1-1,CASSDTGGNTEAFF,TGTGCCAGTAGTGACACAGGGGGCAACACTGAAGCTTTCTTT
14,TRBV10-3,.,TRBD1,TRBJ2-7,CAISGDRGEYEQYF,TGTGCCATCAGTGGGGACAGGGGCGAATACGAGCAGTACTTC
14,TRBV9,once,.,TRBJ1-1,CASSFMTGRTEAFF,TGTGCCAGCAGTTTTATGACAGGCCGTACTGAAGCTTTCTTT
15,TRBV11-2,.,.,TRBJ2-4,CASSLSALAKNIQYF,TGTGCCAGCAGCCTCAGCGCACTAGCCAAAAACATTCAGTACTTC
15,TRBV11-3,.,.,TRBJ2-1,CASSLVGATQGEQFF,TGTGCCAGCAGCTTAGTAGGGGCGACTCAGGGTGAGCAGTTCTTC
12,TRBV10-3,.,.,TRBJ2-7,CATCAETDEQYF,TGTGCCACCTGCGCGGAAACGGACGAGCAGTACTTC
15,TRBV6-2/TRBV6-3,few,.,TRBJ1-6,CASSYLSTRDSPLHF,TGTGCCAGCAGTTACCTGTCCACACGGGATTCACCCCTCCACTTT
14,TRBV14,.,TRBD1,TRBJ1-2,CASSRGTGGYGYTF,TGTGCCAGCAGCCGCGGGACAGGGGGATATGGCTACACCTTC
14,TRBV24-1,.,TRBD1,TRBJ1-1,CATSDTAQGAGAFF,TGTGCCACCAGTGACACGGCACAGGGGGCCGGGGCTTTCTTT
15,TRBV7-2,.,.,TRBJ2-1,CASSLGQGPYNEQFF,TGTGCCAGCAGCTTAGGCCAGGGGCCCTACAATGAGCAGTTCTTC
17,TRBV7-2,.,TRBD2,TRBJ2-3,CASSFLSSGGRADTQYF,TGTGCCAGCAGCTTTCTCTCTAGCGGGGGTAGGGCAGATACGCAGTATTTT
16,TRBV9,.,.,TRBJ2-3,CASSALEGGPADTQYF,TGTGCCAGCAGCGCGTTAGAGGGGGGGCCTGCAGATACGCAGTATTTT
13,TRBV6-6,.,TRBD1,TRBJ1-2,CASRDRRDYGYTF,TGTGCCAGCCGGGACAGGCGGGACTATGGCTACACCTTC
16,TRBV20-1,.,TRBD1,TRBJ2-5,CSARGLGQVEQETQYF,TGCAGTGCTCGTGGACTGGGACAGGTTGAGCAAGAGACCCAGTACTTC
15,TRBV30,.,TRBD2,TRBJ2-3,CAGGLAVSSTDTQYF,TGTGCCGGGGGACTAGCGGTCTCTAGCACAGATACGCAGTATTTT
14,TRBV6-6,once,.,TRBJ1-5,CASSPDSYREPQHF,TGTGCCAGCAGCCCAGACAGCTACCGTGAGCCCCAGCATTTT
13,TRBV12-5,few,TRBD1,TRBJ1-1,CASGLAGDREAFF,TGTGCTAGTGGTTTGGCGGGGGACAGGGAAGCTTTCTTT
15,TRBV7-9,.,TRBD2,TRBJ2-1,CASSPTSGGYNEQFF,TGTGCCAGCAGTCCCACTAGCGGGGGATACAATGAGCAGTTCTTC
15,TRBV19,.,TRBD2,TRBJ2-1,CASSIGTSGAGEQFF,TGTGCCAGTAGTATAGGGACTAGCGGGGCGGGAGAGCAGTTCTTC
15,TRBV7-2,.,TRBD2,TRBJ2-1,CASSRGGTAPWERFF,TGTGCCAGCAGCCGGGGAGGGACTGCCCCCTGGGAACGGTTCTTC
16,TRBV19,.,TRBD1,TRBJ2-7,CASSIRPGTGTYEQYF,TGTGCCAGTAGTATACGCCCCGGGACAGGTACCTACGAGCAGTACTTC
15,TRBV5-6,.,.,TRBJ2-2,CASSFGRVPTGELFF,TGTGCCAGCAGCTTCGGCCGGGTGCCCACCGGGGAGCTGTTTTTT
15,TRBV27,.,TRBD1,TRBJ1-5,CASSPGGTGGAPQHF,TGTGCCAGCAGTCCCGGGGGGACAGGGGGCGCGCCCCAGCATTTT
16,TRBV27,.,TRBD2,TRBJ2-4,CASPDPRAGGKNIQYF,TGTGCCAGCCCCGACCCAAGGGCGGGGGGGAAGAACATTCAGTACTTC
19,TRBV2,once,TRBD1,TRBJ2-7,CASSGLGTGGLGDYYEQYF,TGTGCCAGCAGTGGCCTCGGGACAGGGGGCTTAGGCGACTACTACGAGCAGTACTTC
8,TRBV29-1,.,.,TRBJ1-1,CSVGRAFF,TGCAGCGTTGGTCGGGCTTTCTTT
14,TRBV6-4,.,TRBD2,TRBJ2-2,CASRGLAGTGELFF,TGTGCCAGCAGGGGACTAGCGGGCACCGGGGAGCTGTTTTTT
15,TRBV7-2,.,.,TRBJ2-7,CASSLAGGNGYEQYF,TGTGCCAGCAGCTTAGCGGGAGGTAATGGCTACGAGCAGTACTTC
14,TRBV19,once,TRBD1,TRBJ1-6,CASSRDRNNSPLHF,TGTGCCAGTAGTAGGGACAGAAATAATTCACCCCTCCACTTT
13,TRBV6-5,.,.,TRBJ2-7,CASSYVREREQYF,TGTGCCAGCAGTTACGTCCGAGAGAGAGAGCAGTACTTC